This T cell receptor (beta chain) originates from a study of control samples from healthy donors and cancer patients. Sequenced by immunoSEQ multiplex PCR; TCRdb stores in-frame clones only, minus some. The table has tens of thousands of clones, 88% seen once. The germline gives CDR1 KGHSH, CDR2 LQKENI. This CDR3 is 13 amino acids long. Trimming stripped 5 bases from V and 4 bases from J, with 8 bases between. The sample comprised blood. The rearrangement joins TRBV18 to TRBJ1-4; D not resolved. This receptor was taken from a woman in her 70s in good health. The CDR3 here is CASSAQLNEKLFF. The CDR3 DNA follows: TGTGCCAGCTCAGCACAGCTTAATGAAAAACTGTTTTTT.